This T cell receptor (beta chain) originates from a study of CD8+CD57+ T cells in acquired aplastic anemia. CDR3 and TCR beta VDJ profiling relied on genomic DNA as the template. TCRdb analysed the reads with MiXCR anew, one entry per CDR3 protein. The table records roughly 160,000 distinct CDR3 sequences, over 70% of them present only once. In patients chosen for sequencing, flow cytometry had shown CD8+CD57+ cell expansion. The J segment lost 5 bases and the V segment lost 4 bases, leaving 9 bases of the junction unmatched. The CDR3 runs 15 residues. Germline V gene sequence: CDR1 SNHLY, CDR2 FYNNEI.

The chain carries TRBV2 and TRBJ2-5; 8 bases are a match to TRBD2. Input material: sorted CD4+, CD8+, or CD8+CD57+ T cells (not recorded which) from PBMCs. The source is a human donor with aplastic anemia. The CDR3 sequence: CASSALDGGVETQYF. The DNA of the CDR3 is TGTGCCAGCAGTGCCCTCGACGGGGGGGTCGAGACCCAGTACTTC.